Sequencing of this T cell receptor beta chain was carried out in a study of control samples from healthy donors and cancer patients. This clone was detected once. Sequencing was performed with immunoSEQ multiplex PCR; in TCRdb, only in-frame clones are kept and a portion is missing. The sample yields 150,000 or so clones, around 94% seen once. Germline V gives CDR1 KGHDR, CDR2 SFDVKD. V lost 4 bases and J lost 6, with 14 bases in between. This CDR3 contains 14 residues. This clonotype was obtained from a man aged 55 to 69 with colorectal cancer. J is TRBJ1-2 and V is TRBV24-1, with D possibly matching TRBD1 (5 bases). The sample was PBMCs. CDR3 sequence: CATSDSGQGHGYTF. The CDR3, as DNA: TGTGCCACCAGTGACTCGGGGCAGGGCCATGGCTACACCTTC.